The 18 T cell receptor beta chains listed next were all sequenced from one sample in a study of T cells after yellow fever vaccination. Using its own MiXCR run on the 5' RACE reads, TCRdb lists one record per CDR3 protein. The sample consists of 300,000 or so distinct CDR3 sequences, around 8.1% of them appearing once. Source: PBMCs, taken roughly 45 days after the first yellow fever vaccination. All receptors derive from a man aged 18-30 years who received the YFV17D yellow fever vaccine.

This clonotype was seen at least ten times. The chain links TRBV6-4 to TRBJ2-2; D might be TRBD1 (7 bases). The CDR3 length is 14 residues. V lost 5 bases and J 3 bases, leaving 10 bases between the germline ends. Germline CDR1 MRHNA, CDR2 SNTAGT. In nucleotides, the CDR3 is TGTGCCAGCAGTCAGGGGGGATACACCGGGGAGCTGTTTTTT. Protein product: CASSQGGYTGELFF.

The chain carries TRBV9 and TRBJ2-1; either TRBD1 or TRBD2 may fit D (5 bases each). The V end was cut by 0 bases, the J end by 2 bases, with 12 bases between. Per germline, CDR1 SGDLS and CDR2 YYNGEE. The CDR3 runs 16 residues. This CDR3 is CASSVALGTTYNEQFF. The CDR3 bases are TGTGCCAGCAGCGTAGCCCTCGGGACCACCTACAATGAGCAGTTCTTC.

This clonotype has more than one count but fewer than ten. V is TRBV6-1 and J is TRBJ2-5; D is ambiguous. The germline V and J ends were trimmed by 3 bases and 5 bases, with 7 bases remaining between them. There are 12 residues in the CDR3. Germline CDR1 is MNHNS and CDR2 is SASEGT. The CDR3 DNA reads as TGTGCCAGCAGTGAGACTGGGGAGACCCAGTACTTC. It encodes CASSETGETQYF.

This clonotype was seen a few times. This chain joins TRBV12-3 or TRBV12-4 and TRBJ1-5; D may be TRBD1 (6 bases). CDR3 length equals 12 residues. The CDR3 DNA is TGTGCTACTGGACAGCGCAATCAGCCCCAGCATTTT. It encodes CATGQRNQPQHF.

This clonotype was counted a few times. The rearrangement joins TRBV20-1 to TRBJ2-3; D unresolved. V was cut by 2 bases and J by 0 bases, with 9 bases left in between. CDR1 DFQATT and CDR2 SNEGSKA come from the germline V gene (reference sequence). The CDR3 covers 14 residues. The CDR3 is CSARSGSSTDTQYF. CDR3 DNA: TGCAGTGCTAGATCTGGATCTAGCACAGATACGCAGTATTTT.

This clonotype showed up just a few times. The CDR3 here is CASSQILAVSYNEQFF. The CDR3 DNA sequence: TGCGCCAGCAGCCAAATTCTAGCGGTCTCCTACAATGAGCAGTTCTTC. This chain links TRBV4-3 with TRBJ2-1; TRBD2 aligns across 7 bases. Losses at the gene ends were 2 bases for V and 0 bases for J; bases not matched to a gene: 4. This CDR3 spans 16 amino acids. Germline values: CDR1 LGHNA, CDR2 YSLEER.

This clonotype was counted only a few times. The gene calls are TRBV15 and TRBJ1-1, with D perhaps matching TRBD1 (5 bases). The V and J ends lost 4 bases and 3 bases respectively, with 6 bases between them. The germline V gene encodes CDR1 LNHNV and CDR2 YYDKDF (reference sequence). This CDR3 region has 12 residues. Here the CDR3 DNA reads TGTGCCACCAGCACACAGGACACTGAAGCTTTCTTT. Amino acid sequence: CATSTQDTEAFF.

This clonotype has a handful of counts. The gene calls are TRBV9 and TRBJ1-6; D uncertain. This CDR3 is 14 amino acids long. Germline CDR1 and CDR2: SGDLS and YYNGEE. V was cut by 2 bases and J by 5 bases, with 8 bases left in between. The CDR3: CASSVGLHNSPLHF. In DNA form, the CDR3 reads TGTGCCAGCAGCGTTGGGCTTCATAATTCACCCCTCCACTTT.

In nucleotides, the CDR3 is TGCGCCAGCAGCGAACAGGGGGCGGGAGAGACCCAGTACTTC. Translation gives CASSEQGAGETQYF. The chain links TRBV5-1 to TRBJ2-5, with 9 bases lining up with TRBD1. The CDR3 is 14 residues long. Trimming at V came to 4 bases and at J to 4 bases, leaving 5 bases not matched to a gene. Germline lookup yields CDR1 SGHRS and CDR2 YFSETQ.

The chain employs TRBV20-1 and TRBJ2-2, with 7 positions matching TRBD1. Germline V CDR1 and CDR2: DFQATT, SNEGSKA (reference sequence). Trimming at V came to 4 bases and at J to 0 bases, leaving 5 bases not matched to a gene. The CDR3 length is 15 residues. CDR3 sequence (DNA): TGCAGTGCTACCAGACAGGGCCCGAACACCGGGGAGCTGTTTTTT. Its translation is CSATRQGPNTGELFF.

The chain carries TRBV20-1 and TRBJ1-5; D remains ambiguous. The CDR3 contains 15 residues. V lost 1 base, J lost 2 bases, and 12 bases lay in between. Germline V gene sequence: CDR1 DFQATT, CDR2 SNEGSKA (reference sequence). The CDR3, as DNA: TGCAGTGCTAGAGCCGGCCCCCGGGGCAATCAGCCCCAGCATTTT. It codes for CSARAGPRGNQPQHF.

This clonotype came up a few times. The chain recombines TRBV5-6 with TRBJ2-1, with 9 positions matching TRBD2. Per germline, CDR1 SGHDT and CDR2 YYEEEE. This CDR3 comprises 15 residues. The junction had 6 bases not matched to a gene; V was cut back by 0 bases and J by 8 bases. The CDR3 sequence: CASSLAGLASDEQFF. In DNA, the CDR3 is TGTGCCAGCAGCTTGGCCGGACTAGCGTCGGATGAGCAGTTCTTC.

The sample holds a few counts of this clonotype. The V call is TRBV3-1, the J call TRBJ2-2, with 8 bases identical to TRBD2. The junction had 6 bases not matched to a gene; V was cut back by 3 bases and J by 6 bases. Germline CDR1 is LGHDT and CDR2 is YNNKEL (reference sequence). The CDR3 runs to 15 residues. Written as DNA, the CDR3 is TGTGCCAGCAGCCATCCGGGACTAGATGCCGGGGAGCTGTTTTTT. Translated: CASSHPGLDAGELFF.

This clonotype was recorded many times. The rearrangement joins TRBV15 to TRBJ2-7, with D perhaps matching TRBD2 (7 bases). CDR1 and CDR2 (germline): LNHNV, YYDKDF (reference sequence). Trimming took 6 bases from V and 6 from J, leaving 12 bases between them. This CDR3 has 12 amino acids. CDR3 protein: CATRKGGGEQYV. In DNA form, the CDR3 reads TGTGCCACCAGAAAGGGAGGGGGCGAGCAGTACGTC.

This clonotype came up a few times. The CDR3 nucleotides read TGCGCCAGCAGTGATTTGGGGGGTTCGAACACCGGGGAGCTGTTTTTT. Translated: CASSDLGGSNTGELFF. The chain carries TRBV4-1 and TRBJ2-2, with D tentatively TRBD2 (6 bases). The CDR3 sequence is 16 residues long. V was trimmed by 6 bases and J by 0 bases, leaving 14 bases between them. Germline lookup yields CDR1 MGHRA and CDR2 YSYEKL.

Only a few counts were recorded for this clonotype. DNA for the CDR3: TGTGCCACCAGCAGGAGGACAGGGGGGCCTGAGGAGACCCAGTACTTC. It translates to CATSRRTGGPEETQYF. The chain employs TRBV15 and TRBJ2-5, with 10 bases identical to TRBD1. Trimming removed 3 bases from V and 5 bases from J; junction bases left unmatched: 9. The germline CDR1 and CDR2 sequences are LNHNV and YYDKDF (reference sequence). This CDR3 is built from 16 residues.

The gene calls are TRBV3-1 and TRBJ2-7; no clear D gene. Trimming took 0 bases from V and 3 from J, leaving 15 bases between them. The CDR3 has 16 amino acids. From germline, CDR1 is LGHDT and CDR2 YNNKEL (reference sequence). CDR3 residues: CASSQETVVMIYEQYF. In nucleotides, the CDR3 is TGTGCCAGCAGCCAAGAAACGGTCGTGATGATCTACGAGCAGTACTTC.

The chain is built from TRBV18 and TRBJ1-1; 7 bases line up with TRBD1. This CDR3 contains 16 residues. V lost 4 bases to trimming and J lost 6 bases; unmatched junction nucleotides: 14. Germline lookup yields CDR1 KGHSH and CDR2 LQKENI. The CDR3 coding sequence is TGTGCCAGCTCACGCGACAGGGTATCTTTTTTCCCTGAAGCTTTCTTT. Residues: CASSRDRVSFFPEAFF. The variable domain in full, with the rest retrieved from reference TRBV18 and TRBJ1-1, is NAGVMQNPRHLVRRRGQEARLRCSPMKGHSHVYWYRQLPEEGLKFMVYLQKENIIDESGMPKERFSAEFPKEGPSILRIQQVVRGDSAAYFCASSRDRVSFFPEAFFGQGTRLTVV.